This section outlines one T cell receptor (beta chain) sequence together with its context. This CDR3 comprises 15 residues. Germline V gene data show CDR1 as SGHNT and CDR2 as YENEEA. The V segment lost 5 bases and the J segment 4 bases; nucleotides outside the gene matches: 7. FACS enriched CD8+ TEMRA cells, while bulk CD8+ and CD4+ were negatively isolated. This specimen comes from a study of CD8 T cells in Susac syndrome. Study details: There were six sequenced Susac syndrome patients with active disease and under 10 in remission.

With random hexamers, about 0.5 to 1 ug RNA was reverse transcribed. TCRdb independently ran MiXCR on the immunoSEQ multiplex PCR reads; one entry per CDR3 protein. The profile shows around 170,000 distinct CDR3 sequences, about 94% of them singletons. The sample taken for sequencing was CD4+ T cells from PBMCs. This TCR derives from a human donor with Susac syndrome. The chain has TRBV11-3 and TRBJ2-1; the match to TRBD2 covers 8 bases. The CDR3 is CASSRRGGPYNEQFF. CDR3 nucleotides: TGTGCCAGCAGCCGACGGGGGGGGCCTTACAATGAGCAGTTCTTC.